One and the same sample provided the 25 T cell receptor beta chains below, sequenced in a study of T-cell memory formation after mild COVID-19. Each CDR3 protein gets one entry after TCRdb re-called the 5' RACE reads with MiXCR. Of under 700,000 distinct CDR3 sequences in the sample, roughly 20% were seen once. Sequences were obtained from PBMCs or a T cell subset sorted from them (not recorded which). Every receptor here comes from an adult woman who had mild COVID-19 (a few samples of this study predate the infection). Cell type and time point are not known.

At least ten counts were recorded for this clonotype. V is TRBV7-9 and J is TRBJ2-1, with D hard to call. The germline CDR1 and CDR2 sequences are SEHNR and FQNEAQ (reference sequence). V lost 0 bases and J 0 bases, leaving 12 bases between the germline ends. The CDR3 runs 17 residues. The DNA for the CDR3 is TGTGCCAGCAGCTTAGCGGGGTCTGCAAGCTCCTACAATGAGCAGTTCTTC. Translation gives CASSLAGSASSYNEQFF.

The genes are TRBV12-3 or TRBV12-4 and TRBJ2-7; D is unresolved. The V end was cut by 7 bases, the J end by 4 bases, with 11 bases between. The length of the CDR3 is 12 residues. The CDR3, as DNA: TGTGCCAGCAAATCTCTGGGTTACGAGCAGTACTTC. Translation: CASKSLGYEQYF.

The V and J genes are TRBV11-2 and TRBJ2-7; the match to TRBD1 covers 9 bases. Trimming at V came to 0 bases and at J to 13 bases, leaving 7 bases not matched to a gene. This CDR3 has 13 amino acids. Germline values: CDR1 SGHAT, CDR2 FQNNGV. DNA for the CDR3: TGTGCCAGCAGCTTAGATTACGGGACAGGGCAATACTTC. This encodes CASSLDYGTGQYF.

This clonotype was observed a few times. The chain recombines TRBV12-3 or TRBV12-4 with TRBJ1-2; D not resolved. The CDR3 is 12 amino acids. The V end lost 2 bases, the J end lost 4 bases, and 5 bases lay between the germline ends. The CDR3 sequence is CASSLSSYGYTF. CDR3 nucleotides: TGTGCCAGCAGTTTAAGTTCCTATGGCTACACCTTC.

The rearrangement uses TRBV27 and TRBJ2-5, with 8 bases aligning to TRBD2. The CDR3 sequence is 15 residues long. Germline values: CDR1 MNHEY, CDR2 SMNVEV (reference sequence). With 3 bases clipped from V and 5 bases from J, the junction kept 8 bases outside the gene matches. CDR3 bases: TGTGCCAGCAGTTTGTTCGGGGGGGCGGGGGAGACCCAGTACTTC. This gives the protein CASSLFGGAGETQYF.

This rearrangement joins TRBV19 to TRBJ1-1; tentatively, D is TRBD1 (5 bases). Deletions cut 7 bases from V and 1 base from J, with 10 bases between. This CDR3 has 13 residues. Germline V lookup: CDR1 LNHDA, CDR2 SQIVND (reference sequence). This CDR3 is CASTLGQNTEAFF. The DNA for the CDR3 is TGTGCCAGTACCCTCGGACAGAACACTGAAGCTTTCTTT.

The rearrangement links TRBV5-1 to TRBJ2-1, with D perhaps TRBD1 or TRBD2 (5 bases each). This CDR3 has 17 amino acids. Germline V CDR1 and CDR2: SGHRS, YFSETQ. V shed 0 bases and J shed 1 base, with 14 bases lying between them. CDR3 sequence: CASSLAGDPGSYNEQFF. Written as DNA, the CDR3 is TGCGCCAGCAGCTTGGCCGGGGACCCTGGATCCTACAATGAGCAGTTCTTC.

The chain links TRBV5-8 to TRBJ2-3; 8 bases agree with TRBD1. V lost 1 base and J lost 0; bases outside the gene matches: 4. In germline, CDR1 is SGHTS, CDR2 YDEGEE. The CDR3 has 16 residues. The CDR3 sequence: CASSLSGGWSTDTQYF. DNA for the CDR3: TGTGCCAGCAGCTTGTCAGGGGGCTGGAGCACAGATACGCAGTATTTT.

In its sample, this clonotype was seen a few times. The V and J genes are TRBV24-1 and TRBJ1-4; no definite D call. Germline V gene data show CDR1 as KGHDR and CDR2 as SFDVKD. V dropped 4 bases and J dropped 7 bases, with 12 bases sitting between them. The length of the CDR3 is 14 residues. The CDR3 sequence is CATSDHNDGEKLFF. CDR3 in DNA: TGTGCCACCAGTGACCACAACGACGGTGAAAAACTGTTTTTT.

The chain has TRBV2 and TRBJ1-5; D remains unclear. Germline V CDR1 and CDR2: SNHLY, FYNNEI. CDR3 length: 14 amino acids. Trimming removed 2 bases from V and 7 bases from J, with 12 bases in between. For the CDR3, the DNA is TGTGCCAGCAGTGAAAACGTGGGTGGGCAGCCCCAGCATTTT. As protein: CASSENVGGQPQHF.

The chain joins TRBV6-1 to TRBJ2-1, with TRBD2 identical over 15 bases. Germline trimming cut 2 bases from V and 4 bases from J; bases unmatched to any gene: 6. Germline V gene sequence: CDR1 MNHNS, CDR2 SASEGT. The CDR3 runs 18 residues. CDR3 sequence (DNA): TGTGCCAGCAGTGAAAGGACTAGCGGGGGGGCGCGGTACAATGAGCAGTTCTTC. Its protein product is CASSERTSGGARYNEQFF.

This clonotype was recorded a few times. The rearrangement joins TRBV9 to TRBJ2-4; either TRBD1 or TRBD2 may supply D (5 bases each). Germline values: CDR1 SGDLS, CDR2 YYNGEE. The CDR3 consists of 14 residues. V was trimmed by 3 bases and J by 8 bases, leaving 15 bases between them. CDR3 in amino acids: CASSAQEGPDIQYF. The CDR3 DNA follows: TGTGCCAGCAGCGCCCAAGAGGGGCCGGACATTCAGTACTTC. Full variable domain (remainder filled in from reference TRBV9 and TRBJ2-4): DSGVTQTPKHLITATGQRVTLRCSPRSGDLSVYWYQQSLDQGLQFLIQYYNGEERAKGNILERFSAQQFPDLHSELNLSSLELGDSALYFCASSAQEGPDIQYFGAGTRLSVL.

This clonotype was recorded at least ten times. V and J are TRBV6-2 or TRBV6-3 and TRBJ2-1, with 9 bases fitting TRBD2. The V gene's germline CDR1 is MNHEY and CDR2 SVGEGT. The CDR3 sequence is 16 residues long. Unmatched junction bases numbered 5, after V lost 4 bases and J lost 1 base. The CDR3 loop reads CASSSPLAGSYNEQFF. CDR3 bases: TGTGCCAGCAGTTCTCCCCTAGCGGGATCCTACAATGAGCAGTTCTTC.

The V and J genes are TRBV11-3 and TRBJ2-3; TRBD2 aligns across 9 bases. This CDR3 comprises 17 residues. CDR1 is SGHNT and CDR2 is YENEEA in the germline V gene. Trimming removed 1 base from V and 3 bases from J; junction bases left unmatched: 8. CDR3 protein: CASSLGTAGGRTDTQYF. CDR3 coding DNA: TGTGCCAGCAGCTTAGGGACAGCGGGGGGAAGAACAGATACGCAGTATTTT.

This clonotype appeared a few times. The V gene is TRBV7-9, the J gene TRBJ2-2; 14 nucleotides agree with TRBD2. The J segment lost 3 bases and the V segment lost 4 bases, leaving 7 bases of the junction unmatched. CDR1 and CDR2 from the germline V gene are SEHNR and FQNEAQ (reference sequence). The CDR3 extends over 18 amino acids. CDR3 sequence: CASSSETSGGADTGELFF. In DNA, the CDR3 is TGTGCCAGCAGCTCCGAGACTAGCGGGGGGGCTGACACCGGGGAGCTGTTTTTT. Combining the CDR3 with reference TRBV7-9 and TRBJ2-2 gives the whole variable domain DTGVSQNPRHKITKRGQNVTFRCDPISEHNRLYWYRQTLGQGPEFLTYFQNEAQLEKSRLLSDRFSAERPKGSFSTLEIQRTEQGDSAMYLCASSSETSGGADTGELFFGEGSRLTVL.

V gene TRBV9 combines with J gene TRBJ2-2, with a weak D call TRBD1 (5 bases). V was pared by 1 base and J by 0 bases, with 7 bases between. The CDR3 is made up of 15 amino acids. Germline V gene lookup returns CDR1 SGDLS and CDR2 YYNGEE. CDR3 region: CASSVRRANTGELFF. The CDR3 DNA sequence: TGTGCCAGCAGCGTACGCAGGGCGAACACCGGGGAGCTGTTTTTT.

This clonotype was found a few times. CDR3 protein: CASSDSSGTGDPYEQYF. For the CDR3, the DNA is TGTGCCAGCAGTGACTCCTCGGGGACAGGGGATCCCTACGAGCAGTACTTC. The rearrangement uses TRBV2 and TRBJ2-7, with TRBD1 matching 10 bases. Germline CDR1 is SNHLY and CDR2 is FYNNEI. CDR3 length equals 17 residues. The junction had 10 bases not matched to a gene; V was cut back by 3 bases and J by 2 bases.

This clonotype was seen a handful of times. The chain couples TRBV4-2 to TRBJ2-1; 9 nucleotides agree with TRBD2. CDR1 and CDR2 from the germline V gene are LGHNA and YNFKEQ. V lost 10 bases, J lost 2 bases, and 3 bases stayed unmatched. The CDR3 sequence is 13 residues long. For the CDR3, the DNA is TGTGCCACCTCTAGCGGGACCTACAATGAGCAGTTCTTC. Translated, it gives CATSSGTYNEQFF.

This clonotype has more than one count but fewer than ten. The rearrangement joins TRBV4-1 to TRBJ2-1; tentatively, D is TRBD2 (5 bases). Trimming cost V 4 bases and J 2 bases, with 15 bases left between them. This CDR3 contains 16 residues. CDR1 and CDR2 from the germline V gene are MGHRA and YSYEKL. The CDR3 reads CASSPYLMGAYNEQFF. The CDR3 DNA reads as TGCGCCAGCAGCCCTTACCTAATGGGAGCCTACAATGAGCAGTTCTTC.

This clonotype was detected a few times. The V and J genes are TRBV29-1 and TRBJ1-2, with TRBD1 matching 7 bases. Germline values: CDR1 SQVTM, CDR2 ANQGSEA. The V segment lost 4 bases and the J segment 6 bases; nucleotides outside the gene matches: 11. This CDR3 spans 14 amino acids. The CDR3 bases are TGCAGCGTTGTCGTCGGAGGGGGCTACCATGGCTACACCTTC. As protein: CSVVVGGGYHGYTF.

This clonotype was observed a handful of times. This sequence joins TRBV7-8 and TRBJ2-3, with TRBD1 matching over 8 bases. Trimming removed 7 bases from V and 3 bases from J; junction bases left unmatched: 6. CDR1 and CDR2 from the germline V gene are SGHVS and FQNEAQ. There are 14 residues in the CDR3. CDR3 region: CASTRTGKTDTQYF. The CDR3 nucleotides are TGTGCCAGCACAAGGACAGGGAAAACAGATACGCAGTATTTT.

This sequence joins TRBV24-1 and TRBJ2-1; TRBD1 aligns across 7 bases. The CDR3 is made up of 14 amino acids. Germline lookup yields CDR1 KGHDR and CDR2 SFDVKD. The junction had 0 bases not matched to a gene; V was cut back by 2 bases and J by 3 bases. CDR3 region: CATSDWDSYNEQFF. In nucleotides, the CDR3 is TGTGCCACCAGTGATTGGGACAGCTACAATGAGCAGTTCTTC.

J is TRBJ1-6 and V is TRBV5-1; 12 bases match TRBD1. Germline CDR1 and CDR2: SGHRS and YFSETQ. V trimming: 4 bases; J trimming: 7 bases; junction bases outside the gene matches: 6. The CDR3 has 16 residues. The DNA for the CDR3 is TGCGCCAGCAGCCCGGGACAGGGGGCGCCCAATTCACCCCTCCACTTT. Translating it yields CASSPGQGAPNSPLHF.

The chain uses TRBV7-7 and TRBJ2-5; 12 bases are a match to TRBD2. The length of the CDR3 is 18 residues. Germline CDR1 is SSHAT and CDR2 is FNYEAQ (reference sequence). V was clipped by 5 bases and J by 7 bases; unmatched bases: 17. The CDR3 DNA reads as TGTGCCAGCAGCACCGGACTAGCGGGGCGACCTATCCGGACGACCCAGTACTTC. Translation gives CASSTGLAGRPIRTTQYF.

The chain is built from TRBV9 and TRBJ2-3, with 8 bases lining up with TRBD2. The CDR3 loop spans 14 amino acids. Per the germline V gene, CDR1 is SGDLS and CDR2 is YYNGEE. V lost 4 bases, J lost 6 bases, and 7 bases stayed unmatched. This chain's CDR3 is CASSFGTSKDTQYF. The CDR3 DNA reads as TGTGCCAGCAGCTTCGGGACTAGTAAGGATACGCAGTATTTT.